These T cell receptor beta chains were read from a single sample in a study of blood T cell repertoires in COVID-19. Here immunoSEQ multiplex PCR was the method, and the copy in TCRdb shows in-frame clones only, minus some. The sample records about 300,000 clones, approximately 90% being singletons. What was sequenced was peripheral blood. All receptors derive from a woman in her thirties with COVID-19, enrolled during active disease. Each CDR3 is given with its conserved first and last residue. D genes are given only for firm matches. Size is omitted from some rows. Given values are once, few, many or a class for expanded clones.

clone_size	v_call	j_call	d_call	cdr3_nt	cdr3_aa
-	TRBV13	TRBJ2-5	-	TGTGCCAGCAGCTCATCCGGGGGGCTGGAAGACCAAGAGACCCAGTACTTC	CASSSSGGLEDQETQYF
-	TRBV30	TRBJ1-2	-	TGTGCCTACTACCTGGTTCCCCCATATGGCTACACCTTC	CAYYLVPPYGYTF
-	TRBV2	TRBJ1-2	TRBD1	TGTGCCAGCCGGAACAGGGGGAGCTATGGCTACACCTTC	CASRNRGSYGYTF
-	TRBV2	TRBJ2-7	TRBD1	TGTGCCAGCAGTGATCGCCCGGGACAGAGAACCTACGAGCAGTACTTC	CASSDRPGQRTYEQYF
-	TRBV7-2	TRBJ1-5	-	TGTGCCAGCAGCTCCTACACTGGAAAGGCGGTTTTT	CASSSYTGKAVF
-	TRBV7-2	TRBJ1-1	-	TGTGCCAGCAGCCCCACGGGGGTTAACGCTGAAGCTTTCTTT	CASSPTGVNAEAFF
-	TRBV9	TRBJ2-2	-	TGTGCCAGCAGCGTTGTAGCGAACACCGGGGAGCTGTTTTTT	CASSVVANTGELFF
-	TRBV7-8	TRBJ1-1	-	TGTGCCAGCAGCTTAGATTCGTACACTGAAGCTTTCTTT	CASSLDSYTEAFF
-	TRBV6-2/TRBV6-3	TRBJ2-7	-	TGTGCCAGCAGTTACTTCAGGTCCTACGAGCAGTACTTC	CASSYFRSYEQYF
-	TRBV9	TRBJ2-3	TRBD2	TGTGCCAGCAGCAGGGCTAGCGGGACAGATACGCAGTATTTT	CASSRASGTDTQYF
-	TRBV5-1	TRBJ2-7	TRBD1	TGCGCCAGCAGCTCGGGACAGGGGATCTACGAGCAGTACTTC	CASSSGQGIYEQYF
-	TRBV4-3	TRBJ1-2	TRBD1	TGCGCCAGCAGCCAAGAGGGGACAGTCTATGGCTACACCTTC	CASSQEGTVYGYTF
-	TRBV28	TRBJ1-2	TRBD1	TGTGCCAGCAGAGACGGGACAGAGTACCTCTATGGCTACACCTTC	CASRDGTEYLYGYTF
-	TRBV6-2/TRBV6-3	TRBJ1-5	-	TGTGCCAGCAGTTACGGCACAATGTATCAGCCCCAGCATTTT	CASSYGTMYQPQHF
-	TRBV7-2	TRBJ1-1	-	TGTGCCAGCAGCTCAGACAGGAACACTGAAGCTTTCTTT	CASSSDRNTEAFF
-	TRBV2	TRBJ2-2	-	TGTGCCAGCCGGTATACCCGGGAAAGCGGGACCGGGGAGCTGTTTTTT	CASRYTRESGTGELFF
-	TRBV11-2	TRBJ1-6	TRBD1	TGTGCCAGCAGCTTATCTCCGGGACAGGGCGGATCACCCCTCCACTTT	CASSLSPGQGGSPLHF
-	TRBV5-1	TRBJ2-3	-	TGCGCCAGCAGTCCCTACAGAGAAACAGATACGCAGTATTTT	CASSPYRETDTQYF
once	TRBV3-1/TRBV3-2	TRBJ1-3	-	TGTGCCAGCAGCCAAGCCGGTAGAAACACCATATATTTT	CASSQAGRNTIYF
-	TRBV11-2	TRBJ1-4	-	TGTGCCAGCAGCCGAGGCTACCCAACTAATGAAAAACTGTTTTTT	CASSRGYPTNEKLFF
-	TRBV6-5	TRBJ2-5	-	TGTGCCAGCAGTTGGGGGCTGGTAGAGACCCAGTACTTC	CASSWGLVETQYF
-	TRBV2	TRBJ1-6	TRBD1	TGTGCCAGCAGTTCCCGAGGGACAGGGGGTTCACCCCTCCACTTT	CASSSRGTGGSPLHF
-	TRBV25-1	TRBJ1-1	-	TGTGCCAGCAGTGATACCTCGATGGCGGCGAACACTGAAGCTTTCTTT	CASSDTSMAANTEAFF
-	TRBV7-9	TRBJ2-1	TRBD2	TGTGCCAGCCCCCCTGGGACTAGCTATAATGAGCAGTTCTTC	CASPPGTSYNEQFF
-	TRBV18	TRBJ2-3	-	TGTGCCAGCTCACCTTTCCCGGTGACAGATACGCAGTATTTT	CASSPFPVTDTQYF
-	TRBV4-1	TRBJ1-5	-	TGCGCCAGCAGCCAAGTCGTTTCCCGGGATAGCAATCAGCCCCAGCATTTT	CASSQVVSRDSNQPQHF
-	TRBV14	TRBJ1-1	-	TGTGCCAGCAGCCAACTGAGCATGAACACTGAAGCTTTCTTT	CASSQLSMNTEAFF
-	TRBV11-3	TRBJ1-4	-	TGTGCCAGCAGCTTAGACTCAACTAATGAAAAACTGTTTTTT	CASSLDSTNEKLFF
-	TRBV5-1	TRBJ1-2	TRBD1	TGCGCCAGCAGCCCCCTCCAGACAGGGGTGAGCTACACCTTC	CASSPLQTGVSYTF
-	TRBV7-2	TRBJ1-2	TRBD1	TGTGCCAGCAGCTCCGGGACAGGGTTATATGGCTACACCTTC	CASSSGTGLYGYTF
-	TRBV29-1	TRBJ1-1	-	TGCAGCGGGTCCTCGGGTGGGGCCACTGAAGTTTTCTTT	CSGSSGGATEVFF
-	TRBV5-6	TRBJ1-6	-	TGTGCCAGCAGCAATGACCGGCTGAGACTGGGTTCACCCCTCCACTTT	CASSNDRLRLGSPLHF
-	TRBV3-1/TRBV3-2	TRBJ1-4	-	TGTGCCAGCAGATCGGGAGGAGAAAAACTGTTTTTT	CASRSGGEKLFF
-	TRBV5-4	TRBJ2-5	TRBD1	TGTGCCAGCAGCCTAAAGTTAGGACAGGCCCTCCAAGAGACCCAGTACTTC	CASSLKLGQALQETQYF
-	TRBV27	TRBJ1-2	-	TGTGCCAGCAGTTTCGGCCCGGGGGGATGGGGGGGCTACACCTTC	CASSFGPGGWGGYTF
-	TRBV27	TRBJ1-2	-	TGTGCCAGCAGAACTTTTAACTATGGCTACACCTTC	CASRTFNYGYTF
once	TRBV2	TRBJ2-1	-	TGTGCCAGCTCCAGATCGTACAGGGTGGATGAGCAGTTCTTC	CASSRSYRVDEQFF
-	TRBV19	TRBJ1-5	-	TGTGCCAGTAGTATAGTACGGGGGCCCCAGCATTTT	CASSIVRGPQHF
-	TRBV18	TRBJ2-5	TRBD2	TGTGCCAGCTCACCAGGCCGGGGGGGCCAAGAGACCCAGTACTTC	CASSPGRGGQETQYF
-	TRBV7-8	TRBJ2-7	-	TGTGCCAGCAGCCAATACGGCGGGGAGCAGTACTTC	CASSQYGGEQYF
-	TRBV21-1	TRBJ1-3	-	TGTGCCAGCAGCGACACGAGGGACAGGTTCCCTTTCTCTGGAAACACCATATATTTT	CASSDTRDRFPFSGNTIYF
-	TRBV5-4	TRBJ1-1	TRBD1	TGTGCCAGCAGCGTTAACAGGGGACAGAACACTGAAGCTTTCTTT	CASSVNRGQNTEAFF
-	TRBV5-5	TRBJ2-2	TRBD1	TGTGCCAGCAGCACGGGACAGGGGATGACCGGGGAGCTGTTTTTT	CASSTGQGMTGELFF
-	TRBV9	TRBJ2-2	TRBD1	TGTGCCAGCAGCGCCGCAATAGGGGGCGGCTACACCGGGGAGCTGTTTTTT	CASSAAIGGGYTGELFF
-	TRBV19	TRBJ2-3	TRBD2	TGTGCCAGTAGTATCGGGGGGAGAGATACGCAGTATTTT	CASSIGGRDTQYF
-	TRBV18	TRBJ2-3	TRBD2	TGTGCCAGCTCACTCGGGACTAGCGGGGGGCCCGCGGATACGCAGTATTTT	CASSLGTSGGPADTQYF
-	TRBV5-1	TRBJ1-6	TRBD1	TGCGCCAGCAGCCGGACAGGGGGCGCGTTCAGGAATTCACCCCTCCACTTT	CASSRTGGAFRNSPLHF
once	TRBV7-8	TRBJ1-5	-	TGTGCCAGCAGCAACCCAGGGAATCAGCCCCAGCATTTT	CASSNPGNQPQHF
once	TRBV6-1	TRBJ2-2	TRBD1	TGTGCCAGCAGTGACCGGACAGGGTCACAGAACACCGGGGAGCTGTTTTTT	CASSDRTGSQNTGELFF
once	TRBV6-4	TRBJ1-1	TRBD1	TGTGCCAGCAGTGAAGACAGGGGGACTGAAGCTTTCTTT	CASSEDRGTEAFF
-	TRBV7-9	TRBJ1-3	-	TGTGCCAGCAGCTTAACCACAGGCCCTGGAAACACCATATATTTT	CASSLTTGPGNTIYF
-	TRBV5-1	TRBJ2-5	TRBD2	TGCGCCAGCAGCCCTGCGGGGGAGCCCGACAAAGAGACCCAGTACTTC	CASSPAGEPDKETQYF
-	TRBV6-4	TRBJ1-5	-	TGTGCCACGTACCGTAGGCCCCAGCATTTT	CATYRRPQHF
-	TRBV5-1	TRBJ2-3	TRBD2	TGCGCCAGCAGTCGTAGCGGGGGGCCCAGCGATACGCAGTATTTT	CASSRSGGPSDTQYF
-	TRBV6-2/TRBV6-3	TRBJ2-5	TRBD2	TGTGCCAGCAACCCCGGGACTACTCAAGAGACCCAGTACTTC	CASNPGTTQETQYF